A selection of T cell receptor beta chains follows, all from one sample in a study of cytomegalovirus exposure and HLA in healthy donors. Sequencing was performed with immunoSEQ multiplex PCR; in TCRdb, only in-frame clones are kept and a portion is missing. Here the sample spans approximately 160,000 clones, approximately 81% being singletons. Material: PBMCs. Receptor source: a boy between 2 and 10 years old in good health and CMV-seronegative. Each CDR3 is given with its conserved first and last residue. D genes are given only for firm matches. Clone size is not always given. Where it is, it says once, few, many or a class for expanded clones.

d_gene: -
abundance: -
j_gene: TRBJ2-2
v_gene: TRBV5-1
CDR3nt: TGCGCCAGCAGCTTGGTCGGGAACACCGGGGAGCTGTTTTTT
CDR3aa: CASSLVGNTGELFF

d_gene: -
abundance: -
j_gene: TRBJ2-3
v_gene: TRBV12-5
CDR3nt: TGTGCTAGTGGGATCAACGAGGACTACCAGTATTTT
CDR3aa: CASGINEDYQYF

d_gene: -
abundance: -
j_gene: TRBJ2-5
v_gene: TRBV7-2
CDR3nt: TGTGCCAGCAGCTTAGGGTCTATGGAGACCCAGTACTTC
CDR3aa: CASSLGSMETQYF

d_gene: -
abundance: -
j_gene: TRBJ2-3
v_gene: TRBV5-1
CDR3nt: TGCGCCAGCAGCCTGGCAGAGGCTAGCACAGATACGCAGTATTTT
CDR3aa: CASSLAEASTDTQYF

d_gene: -
abundance: -
j_gene: TRBJ1-1
v_gene: TRBV10-2
CDR3nt: TGCGCCAGCAGTGAGTATAGCGGGGTTGAAGCTTTCTTT
CDR3aa: CASSEYSGVEAFF

d_gene: -
abundance: -
j_gene: TRBJ1-4
v_gene: TRBV30
CDR3nt: TGTGCCTGGCTCTTTAATGAAAAACTGTTTTTT
CDR3aa: CAWLFNEKLFF

d_gene: -
abundance: -
j_gene: TRBJ2-4
v_gene: TRBV28
CDR3nt: TGTGCCAGCAGTTCCCAACTTCTAGCCAAAAACATTCAGTACTTC
CDR3aa: CASSSQLLAKNIQYF

d_gene: -
abundance: -
j_gene: TRBJ2-7
v_gene: TRBV7-8
CDR3nt: TGTGCCAGCAGCTTTGGACAGGGAGGGTACGAGCAGTACTTC
CDR3aa: CASSFGQGGYEQYF

d_gene: -
abundance: -
j_gene: TRBJ2-1
v_gene: TRBV11-2
CDR3nt: TGTGCCAGCAGCCCGCCCCTAGCGAGACTGAACAATGAGCAGTTCTTC
CDR3aa: CASSPPLARLNNEQFF

d_gene: TRBD1
abundance: -
j_gene: TRBJ2-3
v_gene: TRBV7-2
CDR3nt: TGTGCCAGCAGCCCGGGACAGCCGGGGGATACGCAGTATTTT
CDR3aa: CASSPGQPGDTQYF

d_gene: -
abundance: -
j_gene: TRBJ2-2
v_gene: TRBV5-1
CDR3nt: TGCGCCAGCACCCTCGGGAGTGGCACCGGGGAGCTGTTTTTT
CDR3aa: CASTLGSGTGELFF

d_gene: -
abundance: once
j_gene: TRBJ2-7
v_gene: TRBV29-1
CDR3nt: TGCAGCGTCAATGGAGGGGGGGCAGCTTACGAGCAGTACTTC
CDR3aa: CSVNGGGAAYEQYF

d_gene: -
abundance: -
j_gene: TRBJ1-5
v_gene: TRBV6-1
CDR3nt: TGTGCCAGCAGTGATCAGGGAGGCGGCAATCAGCCCCAGCATTTT
CDR3aa: CASSDQGGGNQPQHF

d_gene: -
abundance: -
j_gene: TRBJ1-1
v_gene: TRBV6-1
CDR3nt: TGTGCCAGCAGTGCGAGAAGCACTGAAGCTTTCTTT
CDR3aa: CASSARSTEAFF

d_gene: TRBD1
abundance: -
j_gene: TRBJ1-2
v_gene: TRBV5-5
CDR3nt: TGTGCCAGCAGCTTAAAGGACAGGGCAAACTATGGCTACACCTTC
CDR3aa: CASSLKDRANYGYTF

d_gene: -
abundance: -
j_gene: TRBJ1-2
v_gene: TRBV27
CDR3nt: TGTGCCAGCAGTTTAGGGCAGGGAAGGTATGGCTACACCTTC
CDR3aa: CASSLGQGRYGYTF

d_gene: -
abundance: -
j_gene: TRBJ2-5
v_gene: TRBV27
CDR3nt: TGTGCCAGCAGTTTCCGGGTCCAAGAGACCCAGTACTTC
CDR3aa: CASSFRVQETQYF

d_gene: TRBD2
abundance: -
j_gene: TRBJ2-5
v_gene: TRBV7-9
CDR3nt: TGTGCCAGCAGCTTACTAGCGGAGAAAGAGACCCAGTACTTC
CDR3aa: CASSLLAEKETQYF